This record concerns one T cell receptor (beta chain) sequence. The clone's antigen remains unknown. Base qualities are not recorded, but no much larger clone differs from it by a single base. This sample stems from a study of beta chain features in type 1 diabetes (dated by TCRdb to the late 2010s). Study-level background: Patients and healthy donors did not differ in mean age, gender distribution, total cell number or subset yield. Across all samples, 107,917,701 sorted cells were examined, and cell number per subset correlated strongly with RNA yield. In the study, recently diagnosed type 1 diabetes patients and matched healthy donors were compared on the TCRB repertoires of their sorted circulating CD4+ T cell subsets. Regulatory and stem cell-like memory subsets were obtained from only 8 patients and about 8 healthy donors, while naive and central memory subsets were obtained from all 28 donors.

The entire amount of isolated RNA was reverse transcribed using the High Capacity cDNA Reverse Transcription Kit, so the sequenced TCRB transcripts were expressed ones. Deep immunoSEQ sequencing was performed on naive, central memory and regulatory T cell samples, with an average of around 3.5 million total reads per sample. Sorted cells were lysed in RLT buffer and RNA was extracted with DNase-treated RNeasy Micro or Mini kits, depending on cell number. Each cell subset was processed on its own to prevent cross-contamination, while patient and healthy donor samples were processed together. The immunoSEQ multiplex PCR was used to amplify TCRB sequences from cDNA, yielding 87-bp fragments that span the CDR3 region. The amplicons were sequenced using the Illumina HiSeq platform. The published analysis was carried out like this. PCR bias was computationally corrected using synthetic template baselines, reads within Hamming distance 2 were collapsed, and singletons that could not be merged were discarded. Reads were aligned to IMGT to assign V, D and J genes, CDR3 length, and insertions or deletions at six rearrangement sites. Within each subset, clonotype counts were normalized to sorted cell number, after which true diversity and Gini coefficients were computed with the tcR R package. The overlap coefficient, calculated on TCRB nucleotide sequences, was used to quantify repertoire sharing. Out-of-frame TCRB sequences from naive cells were analyzed to stand in for the pre-selection repertoire. Entries here come from immuneACCESS through TCRdb and include only in-frame sequences with V and J called. Some clones fail to appear in such tables; in the studies checked, an unresolved V gene covers under half of the shortfall, and the cause of the remainder is unknown. The V and J calls and the clone size are those of that table, but D and trimming were determined from the DNA. The sample table contains about 640,000 clones; only one count was recorded for around 12% of them. The top ten hold roughly 0.12% of the sample.

Trimming takes 0 bases from V and 7 bases from J, and the germline ends sit 10 bases apart. The CDR3 measures 14 amino acids from cysteine to phenylalanine. Only CDR3 DNA is held: 42 bases, read in frame from base 1. Sequences LGHNA (CDR1) and YSLEER (CDR2) are obtained from the germline V gene. Paper-wide results and their limitations: Naive, central memory and regulatory TCRB repertoires appeared to be more alike among patients than among healthy donors. Because cDNA rather than genomic DNA was sequenced, highly expressing activated cells could have been over-represented, although no difference in activation and CD3 levels was found between groups. Fewer insertions and more nucleotide deletions at VDJ recombination sites were observed in patients with type 1 diabetes, implying thymic rearrangement abnormalities. Shorter templates might be favored by PCR, yet because patient and control samples were amplified and corrected together, any such skew would affect both groups equally. Only small numbers of individuals were included in the HLA sub-analyses, which left unresolved whether HLA type had any influence on TCRB rearrangement. In all four CD4+ subsets, TCRB CDR3 length was moderately but significantly shorter in type 1 diabetes patients.

Each donor gave one peripheral blood draw, averaging approximately 110 mL, which was collected into heparinised tubes. Using a panel that included CD45RO, CCR7, CD25, CD127, CD95 and CD27, naive, central memory, regulatory and stem cell-like memory CD4+ T cells were sorted on a BD FACSAria II. All sorted populations exceeded 95% purity. PBMCs were isolated right away by Lymphoprep density gradient centrifugation and were stained directly, without culture. To minimize batch effects, samples were stained and sorted in pairs, one healthy donor with one patient per experiment. The TCR was taken from a man aged 25 to 45 with type 1 diabetes. Recombination linked TRBV4-3 to TRBJ1-3; matching of 5 bases hints at TRBD1 as the D gene. The sequenced sample was naive CD4+ T cells from blood. This specimen's cell subset or site label, interpreted: true naive CD4+ T cells. The DNA sequence reads TGCGCCAGCAGCCAAGATCCAGGGCGGAACACCATATATTTT. Translated, it reads CASSQDPGRNTIYF.